What follows are 21 T cell receptor beta chains derived from one specimen sequenced in a study of OX40 agonist ivuxolimab in advanced cancers. Clones were sequenced by immunoSEQ multiplex PCR, and TCRdb holds only the in-frame ones, with some missing. The data show around 58,000 clones, about 90% seen once. This sample comprised CD4+ or CD8+ T cells sorted from blood, obtained in a trial of the OX40 agonist ivuxolimab. These receptors were collected from an adult with an advanced solid tumor such as melanoma, head and neck, liver or kidney cancer.

This clone was found a few times. The chain combines TRBV5-1 with TRBJ1-2; no definite D call. This CDR3 spans 14 amino acids. Per the germline V gene, CDR1 is SGHRS and CDR2 is YFSETQ. V shed 2 bases and J shed 8 bases, with 16 bases lying between them. CDR3 region: CASSFDRVFSGYTF. The DNA of the CDR3 is TGCGCCAGCAGCTTCGATAGGGTGTTTTCAGGCTACACCTTC. The full variable domain, completed using reference TRBV5-1 and TRBJ1-2, is KAGVTQTPRYLIKTRGQQVTLSCSPISGHRSVSWYQQTPGQGLQFLFEYFSETQRNKGNFPGRFSGRQFSNSRSEMNVSTLELGDSALYLCASSFDRVFSGYTFGSGTRLTVV.

The chain is built from TRBV2 and TRBJ1-5; maybe TRBD1 (6 bases). Germline lookup yields CDR1 SNHLY and CDR2 FYNNEI. This CDR3 spans 13 amino acids. With 1 base removed from V and 6 bases from J, the gap between germline ends came to 7 bases. This chain's CDR3 is CASSEEGGQPQHF. CDR3 bases: TGTGCCAGCAGTGAAGAGGGGGGTCAGCCCCAGCATTTT.

This rearrangement joins TRBV7-9 to TRBJ1-1; D is possibly TRBD1 (5 bases). V lost 6 bases and J lost 7, with 12 bases in between. The CDR3 totals 12 residues. In germline, CDR1 is SEHNR, CDR2 FQNEAQ (reference sequence). The CDR3 loop is CASRQDWNEAFF. In DNA form, the CDR3 reads TGTGCCAGCAGACAGGACTGGAATGAAGCTTTCTTT.

The chain links TRBV6-1 to TRBJ2-7; 7 positions agree with TRBD2. The germline V gene has CDR1 MNHNS and CDR2 SASEGT. There are 14 residues in the CDR3. The V and J ends lost 6 bases and 5 bases, in that order; junction bases with no gene match: 10. CDR3: CASRPLGGEDEQYF. The DNA of the CDR3 is TGTGCCAGCAGGCCTTTGGGAGGGGAAGACGAGCAGTACTTC.

The chain is built from TRBV19 and TRBJ2-1; 8 positions agree with TRBD1. The CDR3 totals 15 residues. V lost 6 bases, J lost 4 bases, and 8 bases stayed unmatched. CDR1 is LNHDA and CDR2 is SQIVND in the germline V gene (reference sequence). The CDR3 here is CASRAQGAGYNEQFF. The CDR3 DNA sequence: TGTGCCAGTAGAGCTCAGGGGGCGGGTTACAATGAGCAGTTCTTC.

The gene calls are TRBV27 and TRBJ1-1; D is possibly TRBD1 (5 bases). CDR1 and CDR2 (germline): MNHEY, SMNVEV (reference sequence). V was clipped by 8 bases and J by 1 base, with 20 bases between them. The length of the CDR3 is 16 residues. The CDR3 DNA reads TGTGCCAGCGGTTCCTCAGACGGGGGAGGGAACACTGAAGCTTTCTTT. Its protein is CASGSSDGGGNTEAFF.

The chain links TRBV5-1 to TRBJ2-5; D is uncertain. V shed 4 bases and J shed 2 bases, with 3 bases lying between them. Germline V CDR1 and CDR2: SGHRS, YFSETQ. This CDR3 comprises 11 residues. The CDR3 region is CASSIQETQYF. CDR3 coding DNA: TGCGCCAGCAGCATACAAGAGACCCAGTACTTC.

The rearrangement joins TRBV4-1 to TRBJ1-5; 7 positions match TRBD1. The CDR3 consists of 15 residues. Germline CDR1 MGHRA, CDR2 YSYEKL. J lost 2 bases, V lost 3 bases, and 4 bases had no gene match. In DNA form, the CDR3 reads TGCGCCAGCAGCCAGCAGGGGGGTGGCAATCAGCCCCAGCATTTT. Amino acids: CASSQQGGGNQPQHF.

This clone was seen a handful of times. The genes are TRBV6-6 and TRBJ1-2; a weak D match, TRBD1 (6 bases). Germline CDR1 reads MNHNY; CDR2 reads SVGAGI (reference sequence). The ends were cut back, 7 bases at V and 8 bases at J, with 14 bases in the middle. The CDR3 is made up of 12 amino acids. DNA of the CDR3: TGTGCCAGCAAACAGGGTAGGGACGGCTACACCTTC. It translates to CASKQGRDGYTF.

The V gene is TRBV2, the J gene TRBJ2-7; tentatively, D is TRBD1 (6 bases). The CDR3 consists of 13 residues. Germline assignment: CDR1 SNHLY and CDR2 FYNNEI. The V gene lost 4 bases and the J gene lost 7 bases, with 14 bases spanning the gap. The CDR3 reads CASSGIGGSEQYF. The CDR3 DNA reads as TGTGCCAGCAGTGGGATAGGGGGTTCGGAGCAGTACTTC.

The V call is TRBV5-4, the J call TRBJ1-5, with a possible D match to TRBD1 (6 bases). V was clipped by 2 bases and J by 4 bases, with 10 bases between them. The CDR3 spans 14 residues. The germline CDR1 and CDR2 sequences are SGHNT and YYREEE (reference sequence). The CDR3 loop reads CASSLGGGNQPQHF. Written as DNA, the CDR3 is TGTGCCAGCAGCTTAGGGGGGGGTAATCAGCCCCAGCATTTT.

V is TRBV10-3 and J is TRBJ2-3; D could derive from TRBD1 or TRBD2 (6 bases each). The CDR3 covers 16 residues. The germline V gene encodes CDR1 ENHRY and CDR2 SYGVKD. Trimming left V 3 bases short and J 2 bases short, with 15 bases between. The CDR3 region has the DNA TGTGCCATCAGTGAAGTCGCGGGGACATTCACAGATACGCAGTATTTT. It translates to CAISEVAGTFTDTQYF.

This chain joins TRBV6-1 and TRBJ1-1; D is uncertain. Germline V lookup: CDR1 MNHNS, CDR2 SASEGT. With 5 bases removed from V and 0 bases from J, the gap between germline ends came to 10 bases. The CDR3 has 14 amino acids. The CDR3 bases are TGTGCCAGCAGTTGGAGGGAAATGAACACTGAAGCTTTCTTT. Translation gives CASSWREMNTEAFF.

V gene TRBV10-3 combines with J gene TRBJ2-5, with D maybe TRBD1 (6 bases). CDR1 is ENHRY and CDR2 is SYGVKD in the germline V gene. V lost 6 bases to trimming and J lost 2 bases, with 13 bases between them. The CDR3 spans 14 residues. CDR3 DNA sequence: TGTGCCATCAGAGCCGGGACATCACAAGAGACCCAGTACTTC. Translated: CAIRAGTSQETQYF.

V gene TRBV6-5 combines with J gene TRBJ1-2; D gene unclear. CDR3 size: 15 residues. Germline V gene lookup returns CDR1 MNHEY and CDR2 SVGAGI. The V end lost 5 bases, the J end lost 0 bases, and 13 bases lay between the germline ends. The CDR3 region has the DNA TGTGCCAGCAGTGGCCGACCGCGAGCTAACTATGGCTACACCTTC. As protein: CASSGRPRANYGYTF.

In this sample, this clone turned up once. The CDR3 here is CASSLKQAGYTF. The CDR3 nucleotides read TGTGCCAGCAGCCTAAAACAGGCAGGCTACACCTTC. The rearrangement joins TRBV5-6 to TRBJ1-2; perhaps TRBD1 as D (5 bases). Germline V gene data show CDR1 as SGHDT and CDR2 as YYEEEE. The CDR3 contains 12 residues. With 4 bases removed from V and 8 bases from J, the gap between germline ends came to 12 bases.

The V gene is TRBV7-9, the J gene TRBJ1-1; D is ambiguous. CDR1 SEHNR and CDR2 FQNEAQ come from the germline V gene (reference sequence). V lost 6 bases to trimming and J lost 9 bases, with 11 bases between them. The CDR3 runs to 11 residues. For the CDR3, the DNA is TGTGCCAGCAGTGAGACTGTCAAAGCTTTCTTT. This codes for CASSETVKAFF. The entire variable domain, with the rest obtained from reference TRBV7-9 and TRBJ1-1, is as follows: DTGVSQNPRHKITKRGQNVTFRCDPISEHNRLYWYRQTLGQGPEFLTYFQNEAQLEKSRLLSDRFSAERPKGSFSTLEIQRTEQGDSAMYLCASSETVKAFFGQGTRLTVV.

The rearrangement links TRBV18 to TRBJ1-5; a weak D match, TRBD1 (6 bases). The V gene lost 2 bases and the J gene lost 7 bases, with 12 bases spanning the gap. Germline V CDR1 and CDR2: KGHSH, LQKENI. The CDR3 contains 14 residues. This CDR3 reads CASSPGGGSQPQHF. CDR3 DNA: TGTGCCAGCTCACCAGGTGGGGGCTCCCAGCCCCAGCATTTT. The variable domain in full, with the rest retrieved from reference TRBV18 and TRBJ1-5, is NAGVMQNPRHLVRRRGQEARLRCSPMKGHSHVYWYRQLPEEGLKFMVYLQKENIIDESGMPKERFSAEFPKEGPSILRIQQVVRGDSAAYFCASSPGGGSQPQHFGDGTRLSIL.

The V call is TRBV5-1, the J call TRBJ2-1; D might be TRBD2 (5 bases). The V end lost 1 base, the J end lost 0 bases, and 8 bases lay between the germline ends. In germline, CDR1 is SGHRS, CDR2 YFSETQ. This CDR3 region has 15 residues. CDR3 residues: CASSLKADSYNEQFF. Written as DNA, the CDR3 is TGCGCCAGCAGCTTGAAAGCGGACTCCTACAATGAGCAGTTCTTC.

This clone was detected a few times. J is TRBJ2-1 and V is TRBV6-4; 8 positions agree with TRBD2. Germline loops: CDR1 MRHNA, CDR2 SNTAGT. This CDR3 spans 13 amino acids. J lost 11 bases, V lost 3 bases, and 6 bases had no gene match. CDR3 nucleotides: TGTGCCAGCAGTGAAGCCCGACTAGCGAAGCAGTTCTTC. This sequence encodes CASSEARLAKQFF.

The chain is built from TRBV7-2 and TRBJ1-5; 9 positions match TRBD1. The V gene's germline CDR1 is SGHTA and CDR2 FQGNSA. This CDR3 is built from 15 residues. V was pared by 6 bases and J by 6 bases, with 9 bases of the junction left unmatched. CDR3 in amino acids: CASSPPGQGIQPQHF. Written as DNA, the CDR3 is TGTGCCAGCAGTCCACCGGGACAGGGCATTCAGCCCCAGCATTTT.